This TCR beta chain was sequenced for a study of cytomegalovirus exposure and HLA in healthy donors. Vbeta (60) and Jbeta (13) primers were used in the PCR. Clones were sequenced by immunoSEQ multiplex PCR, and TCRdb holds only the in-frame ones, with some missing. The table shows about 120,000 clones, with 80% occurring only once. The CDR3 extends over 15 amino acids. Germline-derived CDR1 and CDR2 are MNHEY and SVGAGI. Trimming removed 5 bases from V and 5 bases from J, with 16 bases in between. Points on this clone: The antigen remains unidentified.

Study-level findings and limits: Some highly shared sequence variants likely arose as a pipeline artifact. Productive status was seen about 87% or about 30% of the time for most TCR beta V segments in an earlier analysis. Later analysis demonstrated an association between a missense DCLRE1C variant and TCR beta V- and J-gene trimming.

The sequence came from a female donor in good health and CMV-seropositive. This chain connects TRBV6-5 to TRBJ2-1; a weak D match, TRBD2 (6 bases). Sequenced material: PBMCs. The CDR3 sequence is CASSPQAAGNNEQFF. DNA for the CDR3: TGTGCCAGCAGTCCCCAAGCTGCGGGAAACAATGAGCAGTTCTTC.